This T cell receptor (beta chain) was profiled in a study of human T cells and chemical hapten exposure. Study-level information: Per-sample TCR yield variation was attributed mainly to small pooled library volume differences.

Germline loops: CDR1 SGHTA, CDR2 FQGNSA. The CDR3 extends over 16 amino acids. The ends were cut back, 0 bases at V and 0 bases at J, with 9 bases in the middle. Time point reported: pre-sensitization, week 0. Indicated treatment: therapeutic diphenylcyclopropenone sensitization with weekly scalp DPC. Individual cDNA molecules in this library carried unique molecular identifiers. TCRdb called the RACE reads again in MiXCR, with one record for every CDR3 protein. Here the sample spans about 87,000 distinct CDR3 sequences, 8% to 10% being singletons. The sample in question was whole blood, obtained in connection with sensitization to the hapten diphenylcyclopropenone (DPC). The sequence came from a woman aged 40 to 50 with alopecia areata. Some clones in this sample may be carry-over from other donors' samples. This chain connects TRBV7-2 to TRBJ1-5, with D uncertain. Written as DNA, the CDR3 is TGTGCCAGCAGCTTAGCGGCCACATATAGCAATCAGCCCCAGCATTTT. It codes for CASSLAATYSNQPQHF. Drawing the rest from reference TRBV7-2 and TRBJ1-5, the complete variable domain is GAGVSQSPSNKVTEKGKDVELRCDPISGHTALYWYRQSLGQGLEFLIYFQGNSAPDKSGLPSDRFSAERTGGSVSTLTIQRTQQEDSAVYLCASSLAATYSNQPQHFGDGTRLSIL.